This T cell receptor beta chain was observed in a study of identical twins (dated by TCRdb to the mid-2010s). With regard to the full study: TCR alpha and beta repertoires from monozygotic twins, unrelated adults of various ages and cord blood were deep-sequenced to test whether fetal clonotypes persist. To rule out contamination, replicate twin experiments were performed at different times with different library preparation protocols. The study at large found these results: Conclusions relied on cross-sectional statistical analysis, since the same donors could not be followed over many years. A weaker excess of twin sharing was found in beta out-of-frame sequences because the signal-to-noise ratio was lowered by fewer shared sequences. Compared with coincidental sharing between unrelated individuals, out-of-frame TCR alpha sequences shared between twins showed an excess of sequences with low generation probability. Fewer insertions were carried by abundant cord blood beta clonotypes, a similar but weaker trend appeared in young adult naive repertoires, and no such trend appeared in memory repertoires. In monozygotic twins, out-of-frame TCR alpha sharing was systematically underestimated by recombination models, although the models agreed with sharing between unrelated individuals. Zero-insertion analyses could be partly confounded by invariant T cells such as MAIT and iNKT, although diverse VJ usage argued against such confounding for most clonotypes.

The protocol used for the library was 5' RACE. This sample was sequenced with an Illumina HiSeq 2000. Template switching introduced a universal primer binding site; the final cDNA contained a unique molecular identifier, enabling accurate counting of TCR cDNA molecules. Specific primers in the conserved constant-segment region were used to synthesize first-strand cDNA for TCR alpha and beta chains. To control for contamination, each cDNA library was double barcoded with a SMART-Mk sample barcode plus Illumina barcodes. TruSeq adapter sequences along with Illumina sample barcodes were introduced in two successive PCR steps. The Illumina HiSeq platform was used with custom primers to sequence TCR alpha and beta cDNA libraries. Per the original workflow: Unique molecular identifiers were extracted from raw reads with MiGEC, and CDR3 positions were determined with MiXCR. Recombination models were inferred per individual with the repgenHMM and IGoR tools using an EM algorithm. Shared clonotype analysis was performed with the tcR package in R, normalizing sharing by the product of cloneset sizes. Out-of-frame nonproductive sequences were analyzed to study raw recombination free of thymic and clonal selection effects. Using fastp trimming at Q25 and MiXCR clonotype assembly, TCRdb reanalyzed the public sequencing data and kept in-frame beta chains. One record per CDR3 amino acid sequence lists the most common genes and DNA. The V and J calls, along with clone size, are taken from TCRdb and not from the paper's own processing. For this sample the table gives some 1,600,000 distinct CDR3 sequences, of which more than 30% were detected only once. The ten top clones hold approximately 0.25% of the sample.

Only healthy Caucasian donors were included. This clonotype showed up just a few times. What this receptor recognizes is not known. Per-base qualities were not stored, and no clone one base away is much larger. A distance of 8 bases separates the germline ends of V and J, which lose 3 bases and 1 base respectively. From its cysteine to its phenylalanine, the CDR3 spans 14 amino acids. Only CDR3 DNA remains: 42 bases, in frame from the first base. The receptor chain draws on TRBV12-3 or TRBV12-4 and TRBJ2-3; the D gene remains uncertain. The sequence derives from a newborn girl in good health. Sequenced input: cord blood. The DNA sequence follows: TGTGCCAGCAGTTTTATGGTGGGCACAGATACGCAGTATTTT. Its protein product is CASSFMVGTDTQYF.